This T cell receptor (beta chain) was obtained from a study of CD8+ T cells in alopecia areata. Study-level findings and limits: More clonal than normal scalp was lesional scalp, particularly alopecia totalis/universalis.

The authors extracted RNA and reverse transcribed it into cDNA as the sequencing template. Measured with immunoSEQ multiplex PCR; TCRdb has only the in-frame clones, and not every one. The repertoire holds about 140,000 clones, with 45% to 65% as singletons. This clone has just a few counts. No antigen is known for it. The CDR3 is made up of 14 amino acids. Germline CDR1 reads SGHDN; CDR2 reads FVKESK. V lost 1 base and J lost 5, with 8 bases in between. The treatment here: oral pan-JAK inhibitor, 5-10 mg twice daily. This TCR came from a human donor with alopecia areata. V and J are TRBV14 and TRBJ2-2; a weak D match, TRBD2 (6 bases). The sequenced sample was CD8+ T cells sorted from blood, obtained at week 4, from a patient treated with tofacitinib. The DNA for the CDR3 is TGTGCCAGCAGCCAAGGACTAGTAACCGGGGAGCTGTTTTTT. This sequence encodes CASSQGLVTGELFF.